This TCR beta chain was sequenced during a study of T cell responses to AZD1222 COVID-19 vaccine. Study outcomes and limitations: An increase in Spike-specific TCR breadth and depth was observed after two AZD1222 doses. Unmutated variant regions reportedly attract nearly half of all spike-specific TCRs. Donors were chiefly white British, with a greater number of females, and clonal diversity was perhaps underestimated.

As for this clone: Its antigen is not identified.

The table came from immunoSEQ multiplex PCR; TCRdb's copy has only in-frame clones and leaves some out. The data contain 100,000 to 150,000 clones, approximately 90% of them singletons. This sample comprised peripheral blood, obtained on day 0 of MenACWY control vaccination. The clonotype originates from an adult in good health.

The CDR3 bases are TGTGCCAGCAGCTGTACCCTCCGGGACTCACCGAACACTGAAGCTTTCTTT. This gives the protein CASSCTLRDSPNTEAFF. The rearrangement joins TRBV11-3 to TRBJ1-1, with a tentative D call TRBD1 (5 bases). Germline V lookup: CDR1 SGHNT, CDR2 YENEEA. V lost 4 bases and J 1 base, leaving 19 bases between the germline ends. The CDR3 is 17 amino acids. The entire variable domain, with the rest obtained from reference TRBV11-3 and TRBJ1-1, is as follows: EAGVVQSPRYKIIEKKQPVAFWCNPISGHNTLYWYLQNLGQGPELLIRYENEEAVDDSQLPKDRFSAERLKGVDSTLKIQPAELGDSAVYLCASSCTLRDSPNTEAFFGQGTRLTVV.